The entry below describes one T cell receptor (beta chain). As yet, its antigen is unknown. The data are from a study of cytomegalovirus exposure and HLA in healthy donors. At the level of the study: Per a later analysis, the approximately 690 first-cohort and some 130 validation repertoires shared one platform.

The data were produced by immunoSEQ multiplex PCR, yet TCRdb's version contains in-frame clones alone and is incomplete. The sample yields 60,000 to 75,000 clones, 95% seen once. V dropped 5 bases and J dropped 8 bases, with 12 bases sitting between them. The CDR3 has 13 amino acids. In germline, CDR1 is MDHEN, CDR2 SYDVKM. Findings of the study overall: While the bulk of TCR sequences proved rare, some public TCRs turned up in many donors. The TCR clusters that emerged in the first cohort tended, a later analysis found, to co-occur in the 95 to 150 validation repertoires. The listing of some 170 TCR beta chains classed them as cytomegalovirus-associated.

The sequenced sample was PBMCs. V usage is TRBV28 and J usage is TRBJ2-2; D is perhaps TRBD1 (6 bases). The clonotype comes from a woman aged 18-29 years in good health and CMV-seropositive. CDR3 nucleotide sequence: TGTGCCAGCAGTCTACAGGGTCGGGGGGAGCTGTTTTTT. Residues: CASSLQGRGELFF.